This entry describes one T cell receptor beta chain. The source of the sample is a study of blood T cell repertoires in COVID-19. About the research overall: Acute-phase and convalescent COVID-19 samples originated in the United States, Italy and Spain.

TCRdb's table, derived via immunoSEQ multiplex PCR, lists solely in-frame clones and lacks some. The sample lists about 380,000 clones, more than 75% seen once, with approximately 1.2% in the top ten. Trimming took off 2 bases at V and 2 bases at J, with 9 bases between the two ends. The CDR3 consists of 14 residues. Germline CDR1 is LNHDA and CDR2 is SQIVND (reference sequence). The material sequenced was PBMCs or T cells enriched from blood (not recorded which). The source is a woman in her late teens or twenties who had recovered from COVID-19. The V and J genes are TRBV19 and TRBJ2-5; D is possibly TRBD1 (6 bases). As DNA, the CDR3 is TGTGCCAGTAGTATAACAGGGCATCAAGAGACCCAGTACTTC. Residues: CASSITGHQETQYF. Based on the CDR3 plus reference TRBV19 and TRBJ2-5, the full variable domain is DGGITQSPKYLFRKEGQNVTLSCEQNLNHDAMYWYRQDPGQGLRLIYYSQIVNDFQKGDIAEGYSVSREKKESFPLTVTSAQKNPTAFYLCASSITGHQETQYFGPGTRLLVL.